This T cell receptor beta chain was recorded in a study of T cells in Graves' hyperthyroidism and ophthalmopathy. Trimming took off 11 bases at V and 4 bases at J, with 11 bases between the two ends. In germline, CDR1 is SNHLY, CDR2 FYNNEI. The CDR3 runs 11 residues. Researchers amplified the TCR beta CDR3 regions from RNA transcripts. HTBI primers drove first-round RT-PCR of the TCR CDR3. Using its own MiXCR run on the multiplex PCR reads, TCRdb lists one record per CDR3 protein. The sample contains over 700,000 distinct CDR3 sequences, around 20% of which appear only once. The gene calls are TRBV2 and TRBJ1-2; D is perhaps TRBD1 (6 bases). Sequenced: blood. This TCR was sampled from a woman between 45 and 65 years old with Graves' hyperthyroidism that later progressed to Graves' ophthalmopathy. CDR3 DNA sequence: TGTGCCGGGAGGGGGACCTATGGCTACACCTTC. It is translated as CAGRGTYGYTF.